These T cell receptor beta chains were read from a single sample in a study of graft-versus-host responses after intestinal transplantation. Libraries were prepared by immunoSEQ multiplex PCR; TCRdb keeps only in-frame clonotypes and omits some of them. The table lists about 59,000 clones, 90% to 95% of them singletons. Their target antigens are unknown. Sample: unstimulated CD4+ T cells sorted from spleen or lymph node cells, taken before transplant. The receptors derive from a human donor who was the organ donor for an intestinal transplant. CDR3s include the opening cysteine and the closing phenylalanine or tryptophan. Fields, in order: CDR3 length, V gene, J gene, D gene, clone size, CDR3 DNA, CDR3 protein. A D gene is named only where the DNA matches it firmly. Expanded clones are given a class, and other clones once, few, many or no size at all.

CDR3 length: 13; V gene: TRBV18; J gene: TRBJ1-3; D gene: .; clone size: once; CDR3 DNA: TGTGCCAGCTCACCCGACTCTGGAAACACCATATATTTT; CDR3 protein: CASSPDSGNTIYF
CDR3 length: 15; V gene: TRBV30; J gene: TRBJ2-2; D gene: .; clone size: once; CDR3 DNA: TGTGCCTGGACCACGACCACCCTGAACACCGGGGAGCTGTTTTTT; CDR3 protein: CAWTTTTLNTGELFF
CDR3 length: 19; V gene: TRBV19; J gene: TRBJ2-1; D gene: .; clone size: .; CDR3 DNA: TGTGCCAGTAGTATAAGGACAGGTTGGCTGAACGCGGGGATAAATGAGCAGTTCTTC; CDR3 protein: CASSIRTGWLNAGINEQFF
CDR3 length: 15; V gene: TRBV4-3; J gene: TRBJ2-7; D gene: .; clone size: .; CDR3 DNA: TGCGCCAGCAGCCAAGATCTGGAGGTGTGGGCGGAGCAGTACTTC; CDR3 protein: CASSQDLEVWAEQYF
CDR3 length: 15; V gene: TRBV19; J gene: TRBJ2-7; D gene: TRBD2; clone size: .; CDR3 DNA: TGTGCCAGTACCGCTAGCGGGGCAGGCTCCTACGAGCAGTACTTC; CDR3 protein: CASTASGAGSYEQYF
CDR3 length: 12; V gene: TRBV25-1; J gene: TRBJ1-2; D gene: .; clone size: .; CDR3 DNA: TGTGCCAGCAGTGCCTCCCCCTATGGCTACACCTTC; CDR3 protein: CASSASPYGYTF
CDR3 length: 14; V gene: TRBV7-2; J gene: TRBJ1-3; D gene: TRBD1; clone size: .; CDR3 DNA: TGTGCCAGCAGCCACAGGGGGTTAAGAAACACCATATATTTT; CDR3 protein: CASSHRGLRNTIYF
CDR3 length: 18; V gene: TRBV4-1; J gene: TRBJ2-5; D gene: .; clone size: .; CDR3 DNA: TGCGCCAGCAGCCTAATCCGGAAGGGGGGGGGATCCCAAGAGACCCAGTACTTC; CDR3 protein: CASSLIRKGGGSQETQYF
CDR3 length: 11; V gene: TRBV6-5; J gene: TRBJ2-7; D gene: TRBD1; clone size: .; CDR3 DNA: TGTGCCAGCAGTTCAGGGGGCGAGCAGTACTTC; CDR3 protein: CASSSGGEQYF
CDR3 length: 17; V gene: TRBV5-6; J gene: TRBJ1-6; D gene: .; clone size: .; CDR3 DNA: TGTGCCAGCAGCACACCAACAGGGAGCTCCTATAATTCACCCCTCCACTTT; CDR3 protein: CASSTPTGSSYNSPLHF
CDR3 length: 9; V gene: TRBV30; J gene: TRBJ1-1; D gene: .; clone size: .; CDR3 DNA: TGTGCCTGGAGCGGAGAAGCTTTCTTT; CDR3 protein: CAWSGEAFF
CDR3 length: 13; V gene: TRBV7-2; J gene: TRBJ2-7; D gene: .; clone size: few; CDR3 DNA: TGTGCCAGCAGAAAACAAGGGTCCTACGAGCAGTACTTC; CDR3 protein: CASRKQGSYEQYF
CDR3 length: 13; V gene: TRBV7-3; J gene: TRBJ2-5; D gene: .; clone size: once; CDR3 DNA: TGTGCCAGCAGCCAAGGCTCGGGGGAAACCCAGTACTTC; CDR3 protein: CASSQGSGETQYF
CDR3 length: 12; V gene: TRBV11-2; J gene: TRBJ2-5; D gene: .; clone size: .; CDR3 DNA: TGTGCCAGCAGCAGGGTATCAGAGACCCAGTACTTC; CDR3 protein: CASSRVSETQYF
CDR3 length: 14; V gene: TRBV2; J gene: TRBJ2-3; D gene: TRBD1; clone size: once; CDR3 DNA: TGTGCCAGCAGATCCGGACAGGACACAGATACGCAGTATTTT; CDR3 protein: CASRSGQDTDTQYF
CDR3 length: 15; V gene: TRBV7-8; J gene: TRBJ1-5; D gene: TRBD1; clone size: .; CDR3 DNA: TGTGCCAGCAGCTCCCGGGACAGGGGCAACCAGCCCCAGCATTTT; CDR3 protein: CASSSRDRGNQPQHF
CDR3 length: 16; V gene: TRBV6-5; J gene: TRBJ1-2; D gene: TRBD1; clone size: .; CDR3 DNA: TGTGCCAGCAGTTACTCGTGGGCAGGGGGCCTCTATGGCTACACCTTC; CDR3 protein: CASSYSWAGGLYGYTF
CDR3 length: 16; V gene: TRBV4-2; J gene: TRBJ2-3; D gene: TRBD2; clone size: few; CDR3 DNA: TGTGCCAGCAGCCACGAACTAGCGGGGAGCACAGATACGCAGTATTTT; CDR3 protein: CASSHELAGSTDTQYF